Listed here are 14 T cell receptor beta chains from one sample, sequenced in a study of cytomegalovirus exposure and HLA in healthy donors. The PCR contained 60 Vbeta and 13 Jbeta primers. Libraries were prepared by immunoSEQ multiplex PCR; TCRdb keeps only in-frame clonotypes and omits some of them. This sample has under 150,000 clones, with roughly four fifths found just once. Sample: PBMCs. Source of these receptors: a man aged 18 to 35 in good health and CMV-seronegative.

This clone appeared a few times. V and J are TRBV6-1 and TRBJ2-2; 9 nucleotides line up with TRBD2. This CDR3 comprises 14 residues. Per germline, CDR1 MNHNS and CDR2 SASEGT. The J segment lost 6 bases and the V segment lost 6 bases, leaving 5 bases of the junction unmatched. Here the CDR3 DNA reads TGTGCCAGCAGGGTGCGGGGGGGGCCCGGGGAGCTGTTTTTT. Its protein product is CASRVRGGPGELFF.

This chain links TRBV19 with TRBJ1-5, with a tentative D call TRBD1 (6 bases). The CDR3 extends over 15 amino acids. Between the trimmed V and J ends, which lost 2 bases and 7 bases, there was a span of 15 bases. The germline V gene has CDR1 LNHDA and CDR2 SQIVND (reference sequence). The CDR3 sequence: CASSIFAEGGQPQHF. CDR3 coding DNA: TGTGCCAGTAGTATATTCGCGGAGGGGGGGCAGCCCCAGCATTTT.

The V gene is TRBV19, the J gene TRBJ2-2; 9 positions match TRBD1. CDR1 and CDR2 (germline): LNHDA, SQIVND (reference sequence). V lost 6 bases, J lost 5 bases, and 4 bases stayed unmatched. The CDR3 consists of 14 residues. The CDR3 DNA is TGTGCCAGTAGAAACAGGGGGCCTACCGGGGAGCTGTTTTTT. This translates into CASRNRGPTGELFF. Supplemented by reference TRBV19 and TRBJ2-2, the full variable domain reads DGGITQSPKYLFRKEGQNVTLSCEQNLNHDAMYWYRQDPGQGLRLIYYSQIVNDFQKGDIAEGYSVSREKKESFPLTVTSAQKNPTAFYLCASRNRGPTGELFFGEGSRLTVL.

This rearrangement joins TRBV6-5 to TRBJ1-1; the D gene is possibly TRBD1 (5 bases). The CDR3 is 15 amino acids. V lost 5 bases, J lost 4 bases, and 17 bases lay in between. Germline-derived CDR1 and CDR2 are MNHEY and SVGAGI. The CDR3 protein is CASSKQVPLGTEAFF. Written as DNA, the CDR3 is TGTGCCAGCAGTAAACAGGTACCTTTGGGCACTGAAGCTTTCTTT.

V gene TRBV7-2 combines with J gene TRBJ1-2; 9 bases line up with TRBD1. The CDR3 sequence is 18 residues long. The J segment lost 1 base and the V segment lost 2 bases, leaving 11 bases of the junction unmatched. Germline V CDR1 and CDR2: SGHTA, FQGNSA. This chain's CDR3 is CASSLRRMGQGINYGYTF. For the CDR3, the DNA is TGTGCCAGCAGCTTAAGACGGATGGGACAGGGAATTAACTATGGCTACACCTTC.

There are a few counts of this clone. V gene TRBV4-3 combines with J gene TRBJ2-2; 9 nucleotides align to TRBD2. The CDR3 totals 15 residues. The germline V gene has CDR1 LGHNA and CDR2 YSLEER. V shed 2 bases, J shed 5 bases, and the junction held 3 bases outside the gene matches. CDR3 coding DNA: TGCGCCAGCAGCCAACGAGCGGGGGGAACCGGGGAGCTGTTTTTT. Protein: CASSQRAGGTGELFF.

As DNA, the CDR3 is TGTGCCAGCAGCCCGCCGGAGAGCTACACCTTC. Its protein product is CASSPPESYTF. The chain uses TRBV7-9 and TRBJ1-2, with D hard to call. Germline V gene sequence: CDR1 SEHNR, CDR2 FQNEAQ (reference sequence). This CDR3 is built from 11 residues. V shed 5 bases and J shed 9 bases, with 10 bases lying between them.

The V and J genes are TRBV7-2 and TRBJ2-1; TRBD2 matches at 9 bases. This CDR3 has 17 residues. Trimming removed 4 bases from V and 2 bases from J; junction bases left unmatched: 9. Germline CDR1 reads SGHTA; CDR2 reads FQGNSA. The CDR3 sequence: CASSSPGRGGTYNEQFF. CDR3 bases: TGTGCCAGCAGCTCCCCGGGGCGGGGGGGCACCTACAATGAGCAGTTCTTC.

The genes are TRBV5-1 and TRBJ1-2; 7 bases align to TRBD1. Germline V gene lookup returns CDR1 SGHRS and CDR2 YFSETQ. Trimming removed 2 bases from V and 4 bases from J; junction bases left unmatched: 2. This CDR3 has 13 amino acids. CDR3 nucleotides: TGCGCCAGCAGCTTTAGACAGGGCTATGGCTACACCTTC. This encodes CASSFRQGYGYTF.

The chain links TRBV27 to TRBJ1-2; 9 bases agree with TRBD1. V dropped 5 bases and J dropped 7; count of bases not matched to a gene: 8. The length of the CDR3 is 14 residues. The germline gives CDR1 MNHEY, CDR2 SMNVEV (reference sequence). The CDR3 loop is CASSIKQGAGGYTF. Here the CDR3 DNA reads TGTGCCAGCAGTATTAAACAGGGGGCGGGTGGCTACACCTTC.

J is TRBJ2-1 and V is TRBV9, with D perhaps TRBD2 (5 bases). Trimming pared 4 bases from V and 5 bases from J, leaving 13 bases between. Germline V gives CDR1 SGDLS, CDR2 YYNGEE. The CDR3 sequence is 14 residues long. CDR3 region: CASSPLATHNEQFF. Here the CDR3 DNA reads TGTGCCAGCAGCCCGCTAGCAACCCACAATGAGCAGTTCTTC.

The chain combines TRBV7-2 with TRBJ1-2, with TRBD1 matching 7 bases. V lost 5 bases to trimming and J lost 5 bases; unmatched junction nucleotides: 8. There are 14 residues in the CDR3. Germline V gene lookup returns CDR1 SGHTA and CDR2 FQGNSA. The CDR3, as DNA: TGTGCCAGCAGCATTACCGGGACAGAATATGGCTACACCTTC. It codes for CASSITGTEYGYTF.

As DNA, the CDR3 is TGTGCCAGCAGTTTCCGACAGGGCATGAGCACTGAAGCTTTCTTT. The encoded protein is CASSFRQGMSTEAFF. The chain is built from TRBV6-6 and TRBJ1-1; 7 nucleotides line up with TRBD1. V was clipped by 4 bases and J by 4 bases; unmatched bases: 9. Germline loops: CDR1 MNHNY, CDR2 SVGAGI (reference sequence). This CDR3 region has 15 residues.

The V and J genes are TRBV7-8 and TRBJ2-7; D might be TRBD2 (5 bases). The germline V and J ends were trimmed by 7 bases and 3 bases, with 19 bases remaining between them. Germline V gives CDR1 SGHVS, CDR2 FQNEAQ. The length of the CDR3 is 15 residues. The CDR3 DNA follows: TGTGCCAGCACCCGGAGAGGAGGCAGCCTCTACGAGCAGTACTTC. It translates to CASTRRGGSLYEQYF.